These 17 T cell receptor beta chains were all obtained from the same sample, sequenced in a study of T cell responses to AZD1222 COVID-19 vaccine. Method: immunoSEQ multiplex PCR; TCRdb's copy keeps in-frame clones and lacks some. The sample consists of 150,000 or so clones, under 95% of them appearing once. The starting material was peripheral blood, obtained on day 0 of AZD1222 vaccination. These receptors all come from an adult in good health.

The J gene is TRBJ1-1, the V gene TRBV5-4; a weak D match, TRBD1 (6 bases). Germline V gene sequence: CDR1 SGHNT, CDR2 YYREEE (reference sequence). There are 16 residues in the CDR3. V shed 5 bases and J shed 0 bases, with 17 bases lying between them. CDR3 protein: CASRSGTNFMNTEAFF. The CDR3 region has the DNA TGTGCCAGCAGATCCGGGACAAATTTTATGAACACTGAAGCTTTCTTT.

This sequence joins TRBV5-6 and TRBJ2-1; perhaps TRBD1 as D (6 bases). V was trimmed by 6 bases and J by 7 bases, leaving 14 bases between them. The germline V gene encodes CDR1 SGHDT and CDR2 YYEEEE. This CDR3 has 13 amino acids. The CDR3 DNA is TGTGCCAGCAATGGGGACATATTGAATGAGCAGTTCTTC. Its translation is CASNGDILNEQFF. The complete variable domain, with remaining parts taken from reference TRBV5-6 and TRBJ2-1, reads DAGVTQSPTHLIKTRGQQVTLRCSPKSGHDTVSWYQQALGQGPQFIFQYYEEEERQRGNFPDRFSGHQFPNYSSELNVNALLLGDSALYLCASNGDILNEQFFGPGTRLTVL.

The chain joins TRBV29-1 to TRBJ2-7; 7 positions match TRBD1. The CDR3 has 13 amino acids. Germline CDR1 reads SQVTM; CDR2 reads ANQGSEA. The V gene end was trimmed by 6 bases and the J gene end by 1 base; junction bases not matched to a gene: 6. This CDR3 is CSVTDRPSYEQYF. Here the CDR3 DNA reads TGCAGCGTAACGGACAGGCCTTCCTACGAGCAGTACTTC.

CDR3 loop: CAWSVRANTEAFF. CDR3 sequence (DNA): TGTGCCTGGAGTGTACGGGCGAACACTGAAGCTTTCTTT. The rearrangement links TRBV30 to TRBJ1-1; D unclear. Germline V CDR1 and CDR2: GTSNPN, SVGIG (reference sequence). The CDR3 consists of 13 residues. V lost 0 bases and J 1 base, leaving 6 bases between the germline ends. Supplemented by reference TRBV30 and TRBJ1-1, the full variable domain reads SQTIHQWPATLVQPVGSPLSLECTVEGTSNPNLYWYRQAAGRGLQLLFYSVGIGQISSEVPQNLSASRPQDRQFILSSKKLLLSDSGFYLCAWSVRANTEAFFGQGTRLTVV.

The chain links TRBV5-8 to TRBJ2-1; 13 bases align to TRBD2. The CDR3 totals 18 residues. Unmatched junction bases numbered 11, after V lost 5 bases and J lost 3 bases. CDR1 is SGHTS and CDR2 is YDEGEE in the germline V gene. CDR3 coding DNA: TGTGCCAGCAGGACAACTGGGACTAGCGGGGATCACTACAATGAGCAGTTCTTC. It translates to CASRTTGTSGDHYNEQFF. Full variable domain (remainder filled in from reference TRBV5-8 and TRBJ2-1): EAGVTQSPTHLIKTRGQQATLRCSPISGHTSVYWYQQALGLGLQFLLWYDEGEERNRGNFPPRFSGRQFPNYSSELNVNALELEDSALYLCASRTTGTSGDHYNEQFFGPGTRLTVL.

The V call is TRBV7-9, the J call TRBJ1-1; 8 bases align to TRBD1. The CDR3 consists of 15 residues. The J segment lost 4 bases and the V segment lost 0 bases, leaving 4 bases of the junction unmatched. Germline CDR1 reads SEHNR; CDR2 reads FQNEAQ (reference sequence). For the CDR3, the DNA is TGTGCCAGCAGCTTAGCCGAGACAGGGGTCACTGAAGCTTTCTTT. Encoded protein: CASSLAETGVTEAFF.

The V and J genes are TRBV6-5 and TRBJ1-6, with a weak D call TRBD1 (5 bases). V lost 7 bases to trimming and J lost 6 bases, with 16 bases between them. This CDR3 is 15 amino acids long. Germline CDR1 and CDR2: MNHEY and SVGAGI. The CDR3 DNA reads TGTGCCAGCAACAGAGAGGGGCCCGGTAATTCACCCCTCCACTTT. This codes for CASNREGPGNSPLHF.

The chain joins TRBV6-6 to TRBJ2-1, with 8 bases identical to TRBD2. Unmatched junction bases numbered 22, after V lost 5 bases and J lost 10 bases. The CDR3 has 18 amino acids. Germline CDR1 and CDR2: MNHNY and SVGAGI (reference sequence). The CDR3 nucleotides read TGTGCCAGCAGTCCCCCATGGCTCCCGGGGGGGTCAGAGGGCGAGCAGTTCTTC. It specifies CASSPPWLPGGSEGEQFF.

The chain employs TRBV5-1 and TRBJ1-1, with D hard to call. V shed 0 bases and J shed 4 bases, with 7 bases lying between them. From germline, CDR1 is SGHRS and CDR2 YFSETQ. The length of the CDR3 is 13 residues. Here the CDR3 reads CASSLGPGTEAFF. CDR3 in DNA: TGCGCCAGCAGCTTGGGACCCGGCACTGAAGCTTTCTTT.

This chain connects TRBV19 to TRBJ2-5; D might be TRBD1 or TRBD2, each matching 5 bases. V dropped 4 bases and J dropped 0 bases, with 6 bases sitting between them. Germline loops: CDR1 LNHDA, CDR2 SQIVND (reference sequence). This CDR3 has 13 amino acids. The CDR3, as DNA: TGTGCCAGTAGTAGGGGGTACCAAGAGACCCAGTACTTC. This gives the protein CASSRGYQETQYF.

The chain couples TRBV28 to TRBJ1-1; TRBD1 agrees at 7 bases. V was clipped by 6 bases and J by 0 bases; unmatched bases: 16. CDR3 size: 18 residues. Per the germline V gene, CDR1 is MDHEN and CDR2 is SYDVKM. The CDR3 sequence is CASRPISGGSPMNTEAFF. DNA of the CDR3: TGTGCCAGCAGACCTATCTCAGGGGGATCGCCCATGAACACTGAAGCTTTCTTT.

A single count supports this clone. The chain employs TRBV28 and TRBJ2-6; 7 nucleotides line up with TRBD1. The CDR3 extends over 17 amino acids. V was clipped by 10 bases and J by 0 bases; unmatched bases: 12. Germline values: CDR1 MDHEN, CDR2 SYDVKM. In DNA, the CDR3 is TGTGCCACCCACCCCGGGACAGAATACTCTGGGGCCAACGTCCTGACTTTC. Protein product: CATHPGTEYSGANVLTF.

The chain employs TRBV30 and TRBJ2-3; TRBD2 matches 7 bases. CDR1 is GTSNPN, CDR2 SVGIG, per germline (reference sequence). V shed 3 bases, J shed 1 base, and the junction held 4 bases outside the gene matches. The CDR3 totals 14 residues. CDR3 DNA sequence: TGTGCCTGGAGCCGACTAGCAGGCACAGATACGCAGTATTTT. Its protein product is CAWSRLAGTDTQYF.

In this sample, this clone turned up a few times. V usage is TRBV6-5 and J usage is TRBJ1-3, with D possibly TRBD1 on 5 matching bases. V was shortened by 0 bases and J by 7 bases, with 13 bases between the two germline ends. Per the germline V gene, CDR1 is MNHEY and CDR2 is SVGAGI. The CDR3 runs to 15 residues. The CDR3 here is CASSYSLSSGNTIYF. CDR3 coding DNA: TGTGCCAGCAGTTACTCGCTCTCCTCAGGGAACACCATATATTTT.

This chain uses TRBV10-3 with TRBJ1-1, with 10 nucleotides matching TRBD1. Germline values: CDR1 ENHRY, CDR2 SYGVKD. Trimming at V came to 10 bases and at J to 2 bases, leaving 7 bases not matched to a gene. The length of the CDR3 is 14 residues. The chain's CDR3 is CATGTGEYNTEAFF. DNA of the CDR3: TGTGCCACGGGGACAGGGGAGTATAACACTGAAGCTTTCTTT.

The V call is TRBV7-9, the J call TRBJ2-3, with 14 nucleotides matching TRBD2. Germline V gene data show CDR1 as SEHNR and CDR2 as FQNEAQ (reference sequence). This CDR3 has 16 residues. The ends lost 5 bases at V and 4 bases at J; junction bases unmatched: 5. The CDR3 sequence is CASSGGLAGGSDTQYF. In DNA form, the CDR3 reads TGTGCCAGCAGCGGCGGACTAGCGGGGGGTTCAGATACGCAGTATTTT.

J is TRBJ1-4 and V is TRBV5-6; unclear D gene. Germline V lookup: CDR1 SGHDT, CDR2 YYEEEE. V lost 4 bases to trimming and J lost 0 bases, with 10 bases between them. The CDR3 length is 15 residues. The CDR3 DNA follows: TGTGCCAGCAGCACCTCAGGAGCAACTAATGAAAAACTGTTTTTT. Translating it yields CASSTSGATNEKLFF.